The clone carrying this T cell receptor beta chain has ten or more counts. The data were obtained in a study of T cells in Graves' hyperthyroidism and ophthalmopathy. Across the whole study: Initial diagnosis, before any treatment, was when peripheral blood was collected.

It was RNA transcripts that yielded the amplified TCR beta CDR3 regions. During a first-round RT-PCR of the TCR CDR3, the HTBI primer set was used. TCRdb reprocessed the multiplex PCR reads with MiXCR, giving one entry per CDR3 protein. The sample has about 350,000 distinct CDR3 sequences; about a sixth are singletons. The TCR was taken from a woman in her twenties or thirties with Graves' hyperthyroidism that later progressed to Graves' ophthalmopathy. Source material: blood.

CDR3 amino acids: CASSGKSDTYNSPLHF. The CDR3 DNA reads as TGCGCCAGCAGCGGAAAATCGGACACTTATAATTCACCCCTCCACTTT. The chain carries TRBV5-1 and TRBJ1-6; D is possibly TRBD1 (5 bases). The CDR3 has 16 amino acids. V dropped 4 bases and J dropped 4 bases, with 15 bases sitting between them. Looked up from germline, CDR1 is SGHRS and CDR2 is YFSETQ.